The 14 T cell receptor beta chains below were found in one sample sequenced in a study of blood T cell repertoires in COVID-19. Repertoires were generated with immunoSEQ multiplex PCR, while TCRdb's copy carries only in-frame clones and drops some. The table includes 95,000 to 100,000 clones, 84% detected once. Sequences were obtained from peripheral blood. The receptors here all came from a woman in her sixties or seventies with acute or convalescent COVID-19.

V is TRBV7-2 and J is TRBJ1-3; D is possibly TRBD1 (5 bases). In germline, CDR1 is SGHTA, CDR2 FQGNSA. There are 15 residues in the CDR3. V lost 4 bases, J lost 7 bases, and 17 bases lay in between. The CDR3 loop reads CASSSGPPPGNTIYF. CDR3 bases: TGTGCCAGCAGCTCGGGCCCACCGCCAGGGAACACCATATATTTT.

This chain links TRBV2 with TRBJ2-7; TRBD1 aligns across 7 bases. This CDR3 spans 13 amino acids. Looked up from germline, CDR1 is SNHLY and CDR2 is FYNNEI. Unmatched junction bases numbered 4, after V lost 6 bases and J lost 2 bases. This chain's CDR3 is CASSRDRAYEQYF. CDR3 bases: TGTGCCAGCAGCCGGGACAGAGCCTACGAGCAGTACTTC. The full variable domain, rest sourced from reference TRBV2 and TRBJ2-7, is EPEVTQTPSHQVTQMGQEVILRCVPISNHLYFYWYRQILGQKVEFLVSFYNNEISEKSEIFDDQFSVERPDGSNFTLKIRSTKLEDSAMYFCASSRDRAYEQYFGPGTRLTVT.

The chain uses TRBV3-1 (or the pseudogene TRBV3-2) and TRBJ2-1; D possibly corresponds to TRBD2 (7 bases). V was trimmed by 0 bases and J by 9 bases, leaving 15 bases between them. The CDR3 spans 15 residues. Germline CDR1 and CDR2: LGHDT and YNNKEL (reference sequence). The CDR3 DNA is TGTGCCAGCAGCCAAGATTTTGCGGGGGCGGCTGAGCAGTTCTTC. Translating it yields CASSQDFAGAAEQFF.

The J gene is TRBJ1-4, the V gene TRBV11-2, with 7 bases fitting TRBD1. This CDR3 is built from 13 residues. V gave up 5 bases and J gave up 8 bases; unmatched junction bases: 5. The germline V gene has CDR1 SGHAT and CDR2 FQNNGV. Here the CDR3 reads CASSRDRDEKLFF. DNA for the CDR3: TGTGCCAGCAGCCGCGACAGGGACGAAAAACTGTTTTTT.

J is TRBJ1-1 and V is TRBV11-2; D gene uncertain. There are 13 residues in the CDR3. Trimming removed 10 bases at V and 4 bases at J, with 16 bases between. Germline lookup yields CDR1 SGHAT and CDR2 FQNNGV. The CDR3 sequence is CATRVGAATEAFF. The CDR3 DNA reads as TGTGCCACCCGAGTGGGCGCCGCCACTGAAGCTTTCTTT. Supplemented by reference TRBV11-2 and TRBJ1-1, the full variable domain reads EAGVAQSPRYKIIEKRQSVAFWCNPISGHATLYWYQQILGQGPKLLIQFQNNGVVDDSQLPKDRFSAERLKGVDSTLKIQPAKLEDSAVYLCATRVGAATEAFFGQGTRLTVV.

V usage is TRBV6-2 or TRBV6-3 and J usage is TRBJ1-1; D not certain. The V end was cut by 3 bases, the J end by 0 bases, with 14 bases between. CDR1 and CDR2 from the germline V gene are MNHEY and SVGEGT. This CDR3 region has 16 residues. The CDR3 reads CASSYNSQALNTEAFF. CDR3 DNA: TGTGCCAGCAGTTATAACAGTCAGGCCCTGAACACTGAAGCTTTCTTT.

This clone was detected once. The chain carries TRBV7-6 and TRBJ2-6; a weak D match, TRBD2 (6 bases). The CDR3 covers 15 residues. In germline, CDR1 is SGHVS, CDR2 FNYEAQ. Trimming pared 5 bases from V and 6 bases from J, leaving 14 bases between. The CDR3 loop reads CASSPSGDVANVLTF. The DNA for the CDR3 is TGTGCCAGCAGCCCCTCGGGGGATGTGGCCAACGTCCTGACTTTC.

This sequence joins TRBV9 and TRBJ1-1; D is ambiguous. V dropped 5 bases and J dropped 1 base, with 9 bases sitting between them. CDR1 is SGDLS and CDR2 is YYNGEE in the germline V gene. The CDR3 runs to 13 residues. The CDR3 coding sequence is TGTGCCAGCAGTCCTTATTCGAACACTGAAGCTTTCTTT. It encodes CASSPYSNTEAFF.

This sequence joins TRBV27 and TRBJ2-6, with TRBD1 identical over 8 bases. After removal of 1 base from V and 0 bases from J, the junction contained 14 bases not matched to a gene. CDR1 is MNHEY, CDR2 SMNVEV, per germline (reference sequence). This CDR3 spans 21 amino acids. The CDR3 DNA reads TGTGCCAGCAGTTTATACTTTGTGTTTGGACAGGGAAACTCTGGGGCCAACGTCCTGACTTTC. Amino acid sequence: CASSLYFVFGQGNSGANVLTF.

This sequence joins TRBV30 and TRBJ2-5; weak D call: TRBD2 (6 bases). This CDR3 region has 11 residues. The germline V gene has CDR1 GTSNPN and CDR2 SVGIG (reference sequence). The CDR3 loop reads CAYGYPGAQYF. In nucleotides, the CDR3 is TGTGCTTATGGATACCCGGGGGCCCAGTACTTC.

This chain joins TRBV29-1 and TRBJ1-5; D call uncertain. V was shortened by 2 bases and J by 3 bases, with 8 bases between the two germline ends. CDR1 and CDR2 (germline): SQVTM, ANQGSEA. This CDR3 spans 13 amino acids. The CDR3 loop is CSVELGVNQPQHF. CDR3 DNA sequence: TGCAGCGTTGAACTCGGGGTCAATCAGCCCCAGCATTTT.

The chain combines TRBV27 with TRBJ1-5; perhaps TRBD1 as D (6 bases). Germline V gene sequence: CDR1 MNHEY, CDR2 SMNVEV (reference sequence). This CDR3 contains 13 residues. Trimming removed 6 bases from V and 6 bases from J, with 12 bases in between. In DNA, the CDR3 is TGTGCCAGCAGCAGGGGCGGATTTCAGCCCCAGCATTTT. It translates to CASSRGGFQPQHF.

The genes are TRBV4-1 and TRBJ1-2; maybe TRBD1 (5 bases). With 0 bases removed from V and 5 bases from J, the gap between germline ends came to 10 bases. The CDR3 covers 14 residues. CDR1 and CDR2 from the germline V gene are MGHRA and YSYEKL. Here the CDR3 reads CASSQDVRGYGYTF. The CDR3 DNA reads as TGCGCCAGCAGCCAAGACGTCCGGGGGTATGGCTACACCTTC.

This clone showed up just a few times. The V gene is TRBV28, the J gene TRBJ2-1; tentative D call: TRBD2 (7 bases). V was shortened by 5 bases and J by 4 bases, with 15 bases between the two germline ends. CDR1 and CDR2 from the germline V gene are MDHEN and SYDVKM. The CDR3 sequence is 15 residues long. CDR3 region: CASSRRTRGYNEQFF. DNA of the CDR3: TGTGCCAGCAGTCGGCGGACTAGGGGGTACAATGAGCAGTTCTTC.